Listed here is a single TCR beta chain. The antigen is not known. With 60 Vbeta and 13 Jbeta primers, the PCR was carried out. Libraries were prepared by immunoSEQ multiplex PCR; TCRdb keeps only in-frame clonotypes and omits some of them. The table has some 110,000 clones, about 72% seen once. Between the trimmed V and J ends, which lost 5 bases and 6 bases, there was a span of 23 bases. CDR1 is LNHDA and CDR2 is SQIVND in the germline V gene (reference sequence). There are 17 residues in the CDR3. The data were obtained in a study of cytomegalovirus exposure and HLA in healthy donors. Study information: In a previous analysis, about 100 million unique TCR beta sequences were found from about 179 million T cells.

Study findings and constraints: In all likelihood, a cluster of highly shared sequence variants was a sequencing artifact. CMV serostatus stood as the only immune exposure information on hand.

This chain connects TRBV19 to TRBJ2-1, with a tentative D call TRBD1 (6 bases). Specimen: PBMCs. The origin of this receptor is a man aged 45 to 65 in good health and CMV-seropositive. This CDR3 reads CASSVNRGPTQGNEQFF. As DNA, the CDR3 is TGTGCCAGTAGTGTCAATAGAGGGCCGACACAGGGCAATGAGCAGTTCTTC. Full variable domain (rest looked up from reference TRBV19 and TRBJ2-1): DGGITQSPKYLFRKEGQNVTLSCEQNLNHDAMYWYRQDPGQGLRLIYYSQIVNDFQKGDIAEGYSVSREKKESFPLTVTSAQKNPTAFYLCASSVNRGPTQGNEQFFGPGTRLTVL.